This T cell receptor beta chain was obtained from a study of OX40 agonist ivuxolimab in advanced cancers. The overall study: Patient treatment consisted of intravenous ivuxolimab administration every 2 weeks at 0.01 to 10 mg/kg.

The CDR3 extends over 15 amino acids. Germline V gives CDR1 MDHEN, CDR2 SYDVKM. Trimming pared 10 bases from V and 4 bases from J, leaving 20 bases between. Using immunoSEQ multiplex PCR, the repertoire was profiled, and TCRdb retains in-frame clones only, with some absent. Among about 60,000 clones listed, about 90% were seen once. This TCR came from an adult with an advanced solid tumor such as melanoma, head and neck, liver or kidney cancer. The sample was CD4+ or CD8+ T cells sorted from blood, taken in a trial of the OX40 agonist ivuxolimab. V is TRBV28 and J is TRBJ1-3, with a possible D match to TRBD1 (5 bases). The CDR3 DNA follows: TGTGCCACCAAGGTCCAGGGAGCTTCGGGAAACACCATATATTTT. Its protein is CATKVQGASGNTIYF. The variable domain in full, with the rest retrieved from reference TRBV28 and TRBJ1-3, is DVKVTQSSRYLVKRTGEKVFLECVQDMDHENMFWYRQDPGLGLRLIYFSYDVKMKEKGDIPEGYSVSREKKERFSLILESASTNQTSMYLCATKVQGASGNTIYFGEGSWLTVV.